These T cell receptor beta chains were read from a single sample in a study of blood T cell repertoires in COVID-19. TCRdb's table, derived via immunoSEQ multiplex PCR, lists solely in-frame clones and lacks some. This sample has about 160,000 clones, with approximately 84% found just once. The sample comprised PBMCs or T cells enriched from blood (not recorded which). These receptor sequences come from a woman aged 40 to 50 with acute COVID-19. The CDR3 runs from the conserved cysteine through the conserved F or W. Clone size is stated in some rows and not others, as once, few, many or a class when expanded.

CDR3aa: CASSQDPPGLVAKFF
v_gene: TRBV14
abundance: .
j_gene: TRBJ2-1

CDR3aa: CASSWTGESGYTF
v_gene: TRBV3-1/TRBV3-2
abundance: .
j_gene: TRBJ1-2

CDR3aa: CAWRRQEGYGYTF
v_gene: TRBV30
abundance: .
j_gene: TRBJ1-2

CDR3aa: CASSPELRPYNEQFF
v_gene: TRBV5-1
abundance: .
j_gene: TRBJ2-1

CDR3aa: CASSLGQGGGYTF
v_gene: TRBV7-2
abundance: .
j_gene: TRBJ1-2

CDR3aa: CAIKPAGPYNEQFF
v_gene: TRBV10-3
abundance: .
j_gene: TRBJ2-1

CDR3aa: CASSPDRAVDYGYTF
v_gene: TRBV5-6
abundance: few
j_gene: TRBJ1-2

CDR3aa: CASSFRGEGNSPLHF
v_gene: TRBV5-4
abundance: .
j_gene: TRBJ1-6

CDR3aa: CASSFTSQETQYF
v_gene: TRBV5-5
abundance: .
j_gene: TRBJ2-5

CDR3aa: CASSLRTSSGELFF
v_gene: TRBV5-5
abundance: .
j_gene: TRBJ2-2

CDR3aa: CASSPTYTAGGPLHEQYF
v_gene: TRBV7-3
abundance: .
j_gene: TRBJ2-7

CDR3aa: CASSLVTSGAGEQYF
v_gene: TRBV7-6
abundance: .
j_gene: TRBJ2-7

CDR3aa: CASSQTFDSRLFYGYTF
v_gene: TRBV3-1/TRBV3-2
abundance: .
j_gene: TRBJ1-2

CDR3aa: CASSQEQESNQPQHF
v_gene: TRBV4-2
abundance: .
j_gene: TRBJ1-5

CDR3aa: CASSLEIGQPQHF
v_gene: TRBV5-1
abundance: few
j_gene: TRBJ1-5

CDR3aa: CASSVDGGRDEQYF
v_gene: TRBV9
abundance: .
j_gene: TRBJ2-7

CDR3aa: CASSLGTGGYSPLHF
v_gene: TRBV7-8
abundance: .
j_gene: TRBJ1-6

CDR3aa: CASSFRHVDEKLFF
v_gene: TRBV5-8
abundance: .
j_gene: TRBJ1-4

CDR3aa: CASSVGQGGNTIYF
v_gene: TRBV2
abundance: .
j_gene: TRBJ1-3

CDR3aa: CASRRDSGNTIYF
v_gene: TRBV5-1
abundance: once
j_gene: TRBJ1-3

CDR3aa: CASFFSRKRSDTQYF
v_gene: TRBV6-8
abundance: .
j_gene: TRBJ2-3

CDR3aa: CASSQDFGSRGEQYF
v_gene: TRBV3-1/TRBV3-2
abundance: .
j_gene: TRBJ2-7

CDR3aa: CASSTGLAGRALNEQFF
v_gene: TRBV19
abundance: .
j_gene: TRBJ2-1

CDR3aa: CASSLGGEDTQYF
v_gene: TRBV7-9
abundance: .
j_gene: TRBJ2-3

CDR3aa: CASSPGLAGFYNEQFF
v_gene: TRBV5-1
abundance: .
j_gene: TRBJ2-1

CDR3aa: CASSIKLGYGQSNTGELFF
v_gene: TRBV19
abundance: once
j_gene: TRBJ2-2

CDR3aa: CASSVGEGLADTQYF
v_gene: TRBV9
abundance: .
j_gene: TRBJ2-3

CDR3aa: CASSVAWSASSYNEQFF
v_gene: TRBV9
abundance: .
j_gene: TRBJ2-1

CDR3aa: CASSLSGLAGVTDTQYF
v_gene: TRBV28
abundance: .
j_gene: TRBJ2-3

CDR3aa: CASSLGGQGEPRPLHF
v_gene: TRBV11-3
abundance: .
j_gene: TRBJ1-6

CDR3aa: CASSFQSTDTQYF
v_gene: TRBV7-2
abundance: .
j_gene: TRBJ2-3

CDR3aa: CASSLTAQVESGYTF
v_gene: TRBV11-1
abundance: .
j_gene: TRBJ1-2

CDR3aa: CATAYSNQPQHF
v_gene: TRBV15
abundance: .
j_gene: TRBJ1-5

CDR3aa: CASSLGQFLRNQPQHF
v_gene: TRBV5-8
abundance: .
j_gene: TRBJ1-5

CDR3aa: CASSLDQGQSYGYTF
v_gene: TRBV5-1
abundance: .
j_gene: TRBJ1-2

CDR3aa: CASSIGPGGSYGYTF
v_gene: TRBV19
abundance: .
j_gene: TRBJ1-2

CDR3aa: CASSVGVTGDNEKLFF
v_gene: TRBV5-4
abundance: once
j_gene: TRBJ1-4

CDR3aa: CASTPGTENTEAFF
v_gene: TRBV2
abundance: once
j_gene: TRBJ1-1

CDR3aa: CASSWQGGGEQYF
v_gene: TRBV6-6
abundance: .
j_gene: TRBJ2-7

CDR3aa: CAWSDREKLFF
v_gene: TRBV30
abundance: .
j_gene: TRBJ1-4

CDR3aa: CASSLWAAPRVTGELFF
v_gene: TRBV27
abundance: .
j_gene: TRBJ2-2

CDR3aa: CASSSGQGRNEQFF
v_gene: TRBV11-1
abundance: .
j_gene: TRBJ2-1

CDR3aa: CASRLSSGANVLTF
v_gene: TRBV10-1
abundance: .
j_gene: TRBJ2-6

CDR3aa: CASSLYLAGTQYF
v_gene: TRBV5-1
abundance: .
j_gene: TRBJ2-3

CDR3aa: CASSLGQGANNQPQHF
v_gene: TRBV5-1
abundance: few
j_gene: TRBJ1-5

CDR3aa: CASSVRQGAGEKLFF
v_gene: TRBV9
abundance: .
j_gene: TRBJ1-4

CDR3aa: CASSFTSGRGETQYF
v_gene: TRBV5-1
abundance: .
j_gene: TRBJ2-5

CDR3aa: CASSLLYSGNTIYF
v_gene: TRBV11-2
abundance: .
j_gene: TRBJ1-3

CDR3aa: CASSLLGPPTDTQYF
v_gene: TRBV7-3
abundance: .
j_gene: TRBJ2-3

CDR3aa: CASSLDWTGGGETQYF
v_gene: TRBV2
abundance: .
j_gene: TRBJ2-5

CDR3aa: CASSPGTGGSNEQFF
v_gene: TRBV5-4
abundance: .
j_gene: TRBJ2-1

CDR3aa: CASKDSSGGYTF
v_gene: TRBV2
abundance: .
j_gene: TRBJ1-2

CDR3aa: CASSWTGVTEAFF
v_gene: TRBV12-3/TRBV12-4
abundance: .
j_gene: TRBJ1-1